This T cell receptor beta chain was captured by sequencing in a study of Ad26.COV2.S vaccination and SARS-CoV-2 variants. Per the germline V gene, CDR1 is KGHDR and CDR2 is SFDVKD. With 3 bases clipped from V and 7 bases from J, the junction kept 7 bases outside the gene matches. CDR3 length: 15 amino acids. TCRdb's table, derived via immunoSEQ multiplex PCR, lists solely in-frame clones and lacks some. The sample consists of about 460,000 clones, roughly 87% of them appearing once. Stated treatment: around 19 received Ad26.COV2.S at low or high dose, single or two shots; about 5 received placebo; per-sample allocation not given. The samples were gathered on day 63 after the first injection of vaccine or placebo.

The specimen was peripheral blood, collected in a trial of Ad26.COV2.S vaccine versus placebo. This chain links TRBV24-1 with TRBJ2-1, with 8 bases that match TRBD2. This TCR derives from a person between 18 and 65 years old who received the Ad26.COV2.S COVID-19 vaccine or a placebo. This CDR3 reads CATSDPGGSENEQFF. The CDR3 DNA follows: TGTGCCACCAGTGATCCGGGAGGGAGTGAGAATGAGCAGTTCTTC.